The 25 T cell receptor beta chains listed next were all sequenced from one sample in a study of T cell repertoires in cytomegalovirus infection. For these receptors, no antigen is known. TCRdb re-called the reads with MiXCR, one entry per CDR3 protein. The data contain just over 450,000 distinct CDR3 sequences, approximately 42% of them singletons. The sequenced sample was cultured PBMCs, obtained from culture after CMV antigen stimulation. The receptors here all came from a human donor in good health (CMV status not recorded). Some clones in this sample may be carry-over from other donors' samples.

This sequence joins TRBV2 and TRBJ1-1; D might be TRBD1 (5 bases). This CDR3 contains 14 residues. Germline-derived CDR1 and CDR2 are SNHLY and FYNNEI. V was cut by 7 bases and J by 4 bases, with 16 bases left in between. CDR3 bases: TGTGCCAGCATCGAACTGATGGGGGGCACTGAAGCTTTCTTT. Amino acid sequence: CASIELMGGTEAFF.

This clonotype was picked up many times. This chain joins TRBV7-2 and TRBJ2-3; D perhaps matches TRBD2 (6 bases). The germline V gene has CDR1 SGHTA and CDR2 FQGNSA. Trimming removed 3 bases at V and 4 bases at J, with 11 bases between. The length of the CDR3 is 14 residues. For the CDR3, the DNA is TGTGCCAGCAGCTTGTGGAGGGCCGCAGATACGCAGTATTTT. Translated: CASSLWRAADTQYF.

The chain has TRBV6-8 and TRBJ1-1; TRBD1 matches at 9 bases. Germline CDR1 and CDR2: MNHGY and SAAAGT. The CDR3 is made up of 19 amino acids. The V gene end was trimmed by 1 base and the J gene end by 5 bases; junction bases not matched to a gene: 17. The CDR3 DNA reads TGTGCCAGCAGTTACTTCACCGGGACAGGGTACCTCCCAGGAACTGAAGCTTTCTTT. Its protein is CASSYFTGTGYLPGTEAFF.

A few counts support this clonotype. This chain connects TRBV27 to TRBJ1-2; D may be TRBD1 (5 bases). The CDR3 contains 14 residues. The germline V and J ends were trimmed by 6 bases and 0 bases, with 11 bases remaining between them. Germline values: CDR1 MNHEY, CDR2 SMNVEV (reference sequence). The CDR3: CASSDSGSNYGYTF. The CDR3 DNA sequence: TGTGCCAGCAGCGACAGCGGTTCTAACTATGGCTACACCTTC.

This chain connects TRBV7-2 to TRBJ2-1; 12 positions agree with TRBD2. CDR1 and CDR2 from the germline V gene are SGHTA and FQGNSA. Losses at the gene ends were 2 bases for V and 8 bases for J; bases not matched to a gene: 10. There are 17 residues in the CDR3. CDR3 sequence (DNA): TGTGCCAGCAGCTTAAATAGGCTAGCGGGGGGGTTACATGAGCAGTTCTTC. Its protein is CASSLNRLAGGLHEQFF.

This sequence joins TRBV6-5 and TRBJ1-2; D is possibly TRBD1 (5 bases). Trimming removed 6 bases from V and 6 bases from J, with 17 bases in between. Germline CDR1 and CDR2: MNHEY and SVGAGI. This CDR3 has 14 residues. The CDR3 sequence is CASRTENGGDGYTF. In DNA form, the CDR3 reads TGTGCCAGCAGAACAGAGAACGGGGGAGATGGCTACACCTTC.

This chain connects TRBV20-1 to TRBJ2-7; D might be TRBD2 (5 bases). The CDR3 is 14 residues long. The germline V gene has CDR1 DFQATT and CDR2 SNEGSKA (reference sequence). V was clipped by 5 bases and J by 3 bases, with 17 bases between them. The DNA for the CDR3 is TGCAGTGCTCAACTTAGGGAGTTGGGCTACGAGCAGTACTTC. This codes for CSAQLRELGYEQYF.

The chain joins TRBV12-3 or TRBV12-4 to TRBJ2-3; D is possibly TRBD1 (5 bases). The CDR3 is 14 amino acids. V gave up 6 bases and J gave up 2 bases, with 12 bases separating them. CDR3 region: CASSDSVSTDTQYF. CDR3 in DNA: TGTGCCAGCAGCGACAGCGTATCCACAGATACGCAGTATTTT.

V and J are TRBV2 and TRBJ1-4, with TRBD1 as a possible D gene (5 bases). V lost 3 bases, J lost 4 bases, and 15 bases lay in between. The CDR3 is 16 residues long. Germline-derived CDR1 and CDR2 are SNHLY and FYNNEI. DNA for the CDR3: TGTGCCAGCAGTGATGCCAGGGCGGTCAGTAATGAAAAACTGTTTTTT. The encoded protein is CASSDARAVSNEKLFF. The full variable domain, rest sourced from reference TRBV2 and TRBJ1-4, is EPEVTQTPSHQVTQMGQEVILRCVPISNHLYFYWYRQILGQKVEFLVSFYNNEISEKSEIFDDQFSVERPDGSNFTLKIRSTKLEDSAMYFCASSDARAVSNEKLFFGSGTQLSVL.

This clonotype was counted only a few times. The CDR3 DNA reads TGTGCCAGCTCACGACCCGGGACGGGTCAAAATGAAAAACTGTTTTTT. It translates to CASSRPGTGQNEKLFF. The chain couples TRBV18 to TRBJ1-4; possibly TRBD1 for D (5 bases). The CDR3 is 16 amino acids. Deletions cut 4 bases from V and 5 bases from J, with 17 bases between. Germline CDR1 and CDR2: KGHSH and LQKENI.

This chain connects TRBV12-3 or TRBV12-4 to TRBJ2-7; D is uncertain. V gave up 3 bases and J gave up 5 bases, with 14 bases separating them. This CDR3 is built from 14 residues. The CDR3 nucleotides are TGTGCCAGCAGTTTTGGGCTAAATCCTAACGAGCAGTACTTC. Its translation: CASSFGLNPNEQYF.

This chain links TRBV7-2 with TRBJ2-2; 7 bases agree with TRBD2. V lost 5 bases to trimming and J lost 4 bases; unmatched junction nucleotides: 7. Germline values: CDR1 SGHTA, CDR2 FQGNSA. The CDR3 totals 15 residues. The CDR3 spells CASSNSGRITGELFF. CDR3 DNA sequence: TGTGCCAGCAGCAATAGCGGGCGCATCACCGGGGAGCTGTTTTTT.

This chain uses TRBV2 with TRBJ2-3, with D maybe TRBD1 (5 bases). Germline V lookup: CDR1 SNHLY, CDR2 FYNNEI. This CDR3 has 14 residues. V lost 7 bases and J 3 bases, leaving 14 bases between the germline ends. This CDR3 is CASTITRVTDTQYF. The CDR3 region has the DNA TGTGCCAGCACAATCACCAGGGTGACAGATACGCAGTATTTT.

The chain links TRBV6-2 or TRBV6-3 to TRBJ1-5; D gene ambiguous. V lost 4 bases and J 5 bases, leaving 12 bases between the germline ends. This CDR3 has 14 residues. Germline-derived CDR1 and CDR2 are MNHEY and SVGEGT. CDR3: CASSFRRGYQPQHF. CDR3 in DNA: TGTGCCAGCAGTTTCCGACGAGGTTATCAGCCCCAGCATTTT.

This clonotype was picked up a small number of times. The gene calls are TRBV6-1 and TRBJ2-5; the match to TRBD1 covers 9 bases. Germline CDR1 is MNHNS and CDR2 is SASEGT. The CDR3 has 17 amino acids. Losses at the gene ends were 0 bases for V and 5 bases for J; bases not matched to a gene: 10. The CDR3, as DNA: TGTGCCAGCAGTGAAGCAGGGACAGGGCCGAGGCGGGAGACCCAGTACTTC. It encodes CASSEAGTGPRRETQYF.

This clonotype was seen a few times. The V gene is TRBV7-8, the J gene TRBJ2-7; D possibly uses TRBD1 or TRBD2 (7 bases each). Trimming removed 5 bases from V and 2 bases from J, with 16 bases in between. Per the germline V gene, CDR1 is SGHVS and CDR2 is FQNEAQ. The CDR3 is 15 amino acids. The CDR3 is CASSQKSGTAYEQYF. For the CDR3, the DNA is TGTGCCAGCAGCCAGAAAAGCGGGACAGCCTACGAGCAGTACTTC.

This clonotype came up a few times. This sequence joins TRBV11-2 and TRBJ2-3, with D maybe TRBD2 (5 bases). V lost 1 base and J 6 bases, leaving 17 bases between the germline ends. CDR3 length: 16 residues. Looked up from germline, CDR1 is SGHAT and CDR2 is FQNNGV. DNA of the CDR3: TGTGCCAGCAGCTTAGGCCGAACGGGGTTTGAGGATACGCAGTATTTT. Translating it yields CASSLGRTGFEDTQYF.

Only a few counts were recorded for this clonotype. The chain joins TRBV7-9 to TRBJ2-7; 7 bases are shared with TRBD2. CDR3 length equals 15 residues. CDR1 and CDR2 from the germline V gene are SEHNR and FQNEAQ (reference sequence). V lost 8 bases, J lost 4 bases, and 14 bases stayed unmatched. The CDR3 here is CASSSGVLAAYEQYF. Written as DNA, the CDR3 is TGTGCCAGCTCTTCGGGGGTTCTAGCGGCGTACGAGCAGTACTTC.

The V call is TRBV7-2, the J call TRBJ2-7, with D possibly matching TRBD1 (6 bases). The CDR3 sequence is 12 residues long. V lost 5 bases, J lost 11 bases, and 16 bases lay in between. Per the germline V gene, CDR1 is SGHTA and CDR2 is FQGNSA. The DNA for the CDR3 is TGTGCCAGCAGCCGGAAAACAGGGACCAAGTACTTC. This encodes CASSRKTGTKYF.

This rearrangement joins TRBV7-8 to TRBJ1-1; 7 positions agree with TRBD1. CDR1 and CDR2 from the germline V gene are SGHVS and FQNEAQ. CDR3 size: 13 residues. J gave up 11 bases and V 1 base, and 7 bases lay outside the gene matches. The DNA for the CDR3 is TGTGCCAGCAGCTTAGGACAGGGTATCGGCGCTTTCTTT. Translated, it gives CASSLGQGIGAFF.

This clonotype was seen only a few times. This chain uses TRBV7-2 with TRBJ2-1; TRBD2 might be the D (6 bases). The CDR3 loop spans 15 amino acids. Germline CDR1 is SGHTA and CDR2 is FQGNSA. The ends were cut back, 1 base at V and 5 bases at J, with 12 bases in the middle. The CDR3 DNA is TGTGCCAGCAGCTTAGGTACTAGCCGCCACAATGAGCAGTTCTTC. Translated: CASSLGTSRHNEQFF.

The rearrangement uses TRBV7-9 and TRBJ1-2, with D unresolved. The CDR3 totals 12 residues. V lost 1 base and J lost 3, with 3 bases in between. In germline, CDR1 is SEHNR, CDR2 FQNEAQ (reference sequence). CDR3 bases: TGTGCCAGCAGCTTAGACTACTATGGCTACACCTTC. Protein sequence: CASSLDYYGYTF.

The CDR3 DNA is TGCAGCGTTGAAGTCTCAGGCTACGAGCAGTACTTC. This sequence encodes CSVEVSGYEQYF. This chain joins TRBV29-1 and TRBJ2-7; no clear D. The CDR3 consists of 12 residues. V lost 1 base to trimming and J lost 3 bases, with 7 bases between them. The germline gives CDR1 SQVTM, CDR2 ANQGSEA.

The CDR3 spells CASSYWDRVLKEESDEQFF. DNA for the CDR3: TGTGCCAGCAGTTACTGGGACAGGGTATTGAAGGAGGAAAGCGATGAGCAGTTCTTC. V usage is TRBV6-6 and J usage is TRBJ2-1; 9 nucleotides line up with TRBD1. V lost 1 base to trimming and J lost 8 bases; unmatched junction nucleotides: 18. The CDR3 totals 19 residues. The germline gives CDR1 MNHNY, CDR2 SVGAGI (reference sequence).

This clonotype was observed a few times. The gene calls are TRBV27 and TRBJ2-3, with 10 bases aligning to TRBD2. Germline trimming cut 6 bases from V and 1 base from J; bases unmatched to any gene: 10. The CDR3 sequence is 17 residues long. Germline V gives CDR1 MNHEY, CDR2 SMNVEV (reference sequence). CDR3 coding DNA: TGTGCCAGCAGACCTTTAGGGACTAGCGACCGCACAGATACGCAGTATTTT. Its protein is CASRPLGTSDRTDTQYF.